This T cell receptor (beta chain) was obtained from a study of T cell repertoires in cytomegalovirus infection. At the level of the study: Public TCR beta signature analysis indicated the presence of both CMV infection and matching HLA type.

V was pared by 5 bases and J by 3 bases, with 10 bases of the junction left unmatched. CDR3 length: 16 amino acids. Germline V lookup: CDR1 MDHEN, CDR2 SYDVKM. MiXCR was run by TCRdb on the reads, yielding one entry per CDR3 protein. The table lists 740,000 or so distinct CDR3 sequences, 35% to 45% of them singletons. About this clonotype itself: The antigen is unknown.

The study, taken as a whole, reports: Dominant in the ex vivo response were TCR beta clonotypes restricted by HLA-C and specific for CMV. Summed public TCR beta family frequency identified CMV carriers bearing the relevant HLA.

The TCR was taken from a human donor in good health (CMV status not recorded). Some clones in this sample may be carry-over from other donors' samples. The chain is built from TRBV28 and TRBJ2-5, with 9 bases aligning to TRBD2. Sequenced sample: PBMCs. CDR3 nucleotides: TGTGCCAGCAGTCCGTCGGGACTAGCCAACGAAGAGACCCAGTACTTC. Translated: CASSPSGLANEETQYF.